One sample yielded the 18 T cell receptor beta chains listed below, sequenced in a study of beta chain features in type 1 diabetes. Expressed TCRB transcripts were sequenced, since all the RNA that had been isolated was reverse transcribed. Clones were read by immunoSEQ multiplex PCR, and TCRdb kept only the in-frame ones, dropping some. Among 300,000 to 350,000 clones listed, under 8.5% were seen once. Sequenced: central memory CD4+ T cells from blood. The source is a woman under 30 in good health.

This clone showed up many times. The chain employs TRBV7-9 and TRBJ1-2; D remains unclear. The CDR3 loop spans 12 amino acids. V lost 5 bases, J lost 8 bases, and 12 bases lay in between. CDR1 is SEHNR and CDR2 is FQNEAQ in the germline V gene (reference sequence). This CDR3 reads CASSLLGSGYTF. CDR3 sequence (DNA): TGTGCCAGCAGCCTTTTGGGGTCGGGCTACACCTTC. Together with reference TRBV7-9 and TRBJ1-2, the CDR3 gives the full variable domain: DTGVSQNPRHKITKRGQNVTFRCDPISEHNRLYWYRQTLGQGPEFLTYFQNEAQLEKSRLLSDRFSAERPKGSFSTLEIQRTEQGDSAMYLCASSLLGSGYTFGSGTRLTVV.

This clone showed up just a few times. CDR3 sequence reads: CSVGGRARGTGELFF. CDR3 bases: TGCAGCGTTGGCGGGAGGGCCCGGGGCACCGGGGAGCTGTTTTTT. The V and J genes are TRBV29-1 and TRBJ2-2; the match to TRBD2 covers 9 bases. The CDR3 loop spans 15 amino acids. V lost 4 bases and J lost 4; bases outside the gene matches: 7. Germline CDR1 and CDR2: SQVTM and ANQGSEA.

This clone was counted between two and nine times. The chain couples TRBV28 to TRBJ2-7; 11 bases map to TRBD2. Germline V gene sequence: CDR1 MDHEN, CDR2 SYDVKM. The ends lost 7 bases at V and 5 bases at J; junction bases unmatched: 16. The CDR3 runs 17 residues. The CDR3 loop reads CASTISGRAPRGDEQYF. The CDR3 DNA sequence: TGTGCCAGCACCATTAGCGGGAGGGCCCCAAGAGGCGACGAGCAGTACTTC.

This chain links TRBV9 with TRBJ2-5; 9 bases line up with TRBD1. V shed 0 bases, J shed 5 bases, and the junction held 5 bases outside the gene matches. Germline assignment: CDR1 SGDLS and CDR2 YYNGEE. CDR3 size: 15 residues. CDR3: CASSVGPQGAETQYF. The CDR3 region has the DNA TGTGCCAGCAGCGTAGGACCACAGGGGGCCGAGACCCAGTACTTC.

This clone showed up just a few times. This chain uses TRBV29-1 with TRBJ2-1; D may match TRBD1 or TRBD2 (5 bases each). The germline V gene encodes CDR1 SQVTM and CDR2 ANQGSEA. V was pared by 7 bases and J by 0 bases, with 13 bases between. CDR3 size: 14 residues. CDR3 sequence (DNA): TGCAGCGCGGGACCACCGAGCTCCTACAATGAGCAGTTCTTC. Amino acid sequence: CSAGPPSSYNEQFF.

There are a few counts of this clone. This chain joins TRBV4-2 and TRBJ2-7; tentative D call: TRBD2 (6 bases). In germline, CDR1 is LGHNA, CDR2 YNFKEQ. Trimming removed 2 bases from V and 0 bases from J, with 11 bases in between. The CDR3 consists of 15 residues. The DNA for the CDR3 is TGTGCCAGCAGCCAAAATCCTAGCGCCTCCTACGAGCAGTACTTC. The encoded protein is CASSQNPSASYEQYF.

This clone was observed a handful of times. The chain recombines TRBV7-9 with TRBJ2-1, with D possibly being TRBD2 (6 bases). V was pared by 3 bases and J by 12 bases, with 12 bases between. The length of the CDR3 is 12 residues. Germline loops: CDR1 SEHNR, CDR2 FQNEAQ (reference sequence). The CDR3 is CASSFGVGGQFF. DNA of the CDR3: TGTGCCAGCAGCTTTGGGGTGGGAGGGCAGTTCTTC.

This clone was counted a few times. The CDR3 reads CASRPGYTGELFF. DNA for the CDR3: TGCGCCAGCAGGCCAGGATACACCGGGGAGCTGTTTTTT. The chain carries TRBV5-1 and TRBJ2-2; no clear D gene. Germline-derived CDR1 and CDR2 are SGHRS and YFSETQ. V lost 5 bases, J lost 3 bases, and 8 bases lay in between. The CDR3 spans 13 residues.

This clone was observed at least ten times. The CDR3 protein is CASSQDHGTAGELFF. The CDR3 bases are TGTGCCAGCAGCCAAGATCATGGGACCGCCGGGGAGCTGTTTTTT. This chain connects TRBV4-2 to TRBJ2-2; D may be TRBD1 or TRBD2 (5 bases each). CDR3 length: 15 residues. The ends were cut back, 0 bases at V and 6 bases at J, with 11 bases in the middle. Germline CDR1 and CDR2: LGHNA and YNFKEQ.

This sequence joins TRBV27 and TRBJ2-1; the D is unclear. The V gene lost 3 bases and the J gene lost 5 bases, with 11 bases spanning the gap. Per the germline V gene, CDR1 is MNHEY and CDR2 is SMNVEV (reference sequence). This CDR3 is built from 14 residues. CDR3 bases: TGTGCCAGCAGTTTGGCAAGAGGCCACAATGAGCAGTTCTTC. Protein product: CASSLARGHNEQFF.

This clone was observed many times. This chain connects TRBV27 to TRBJ2-7; D is tentatively TRBD1 or TRBD2 (5 bases each). Trimming took 4 bases from V and 4 from J, leaving 17 bases between them. The CDR3 is made up of 15 amino acids. Germline V gives CDR1 MNHEY, CDR2 SMNVEV (reference sequence). The CDR3 loop reads CASSSGPRGTYEQYF. Here the CDR3 DNA reads TGTGCCAGCAGTTCCGGACCACGGGGCACTTACGAGCAGTACTTC.

The table lists this clone with many counts. The J gene is TRBJ2-1, the V gene TRBV2; perhaps TRBD2 as D (5 bases). CDR1 and CDR2 from the germline V gene are SNHLY and FYNNEI. Trimming removed 8 bases at V and 7 bases at J, with 15 bases between. The CDR3 is 13 residues long. The CDR3 loop reads CASGGRGENEQFF. The CDR3 DNA reads as TGTGCCAGCGGTGGGAGAGGTGAGAATGAGCAGTTCTTC.

This clone was seen a few times. The chain has TRBV7-3 and TRBJ2-1; D gene unclear. V was pared by 2 bases and J by 4 bases, with 6 bases between. The CDR3 runs 13 residues. Germline CDR1 reads SGHTA; CDR2 reads FQGTGA. CDR3 DNA: TGTGCCAGCAGCTTACTGGCTTACAATGAGCAGTTCTTC. Its translation: CASSLLAYNEQFF.

The chain carries TRBV4-3 and TRBJ2-7; D is undetermined. The germline gives CDR1 LGHNA, CDR2 YSLEER. V was shortened by 1 base and J by 3 bases, with 13 bases between the two germline ends. The CDR3 extends over 15 amino acids. The CDR3 loop reads CASSQAATSNYEQYF. The CDR3 coding sequence is TGCGCCAGCAGCCAAGCGGCGACAAGTAACTACGAGCAGTACTTC.

The chain employs TRBV5-8 and TRBJ2-5; D possibly corresponds to TRBD2 (6 bases). The CDR3 contains 17 residues. Germline CDR1 and CDR2: SGHTS and YDEGEE. V shed 2 bases and J shed 5 bases, with 22 bases lying between them. The DNA of the CDR3 is TGTGCCAGCAGCTTCAGATCCGGAGGGACTCGGTCGGAGACCCAGTACTTC. Translation: CASSFRSGGTRSETQYF.

The V gene is TRBV7-3, the J gene TRBJ2-3; TRBD2 might be the D (6 bases). The germline V gene has CDR1 SGHTA and CDR2 FQGTGA. The CDR3 has 15 amino acids. Trimming removed 5 bases at V and 3 bases at J, with 15 bases between. CDR3 amino acids: CASSPWGEQTDTQYF. CDR3 coding DNA: TGTGCCAGCAGCCCTTGGGGGGAGCAAACAGATACGCAGTATTTT.

This clone was seen a handful of times. The chain links TRBV9 to TRBJ2-5; 7 bases are a match to TRBD1. V gave up 4 bases and J gave up 2 bases; unmatched junction bases: 2. The CDR3 sequence is 13 residues long. Germline lookup yields CDR1 SGDLS and CDR2 YYNGEE. CDR3 residues: CASSPTGQETQYF. The CDR3 DNA reads as TGTGCCAGCAGCCCGACAGGGCAAGAGACCCAGTACTTC.

This clone was seen ten or more times. This chain's CDR3 is CASSLRRGSEQFF. CDR3 nucleotide sequence: TGTGCCAGCAGCTTACGTCGCGGGTCAGAGCAGTTCTTC. V gene TRBV14 combines with J gene TRBJ2-1, with a possible D match to TRBD2 (5 bases). Germline V lookup: CDR1 SGHDN, CDR2 FVKESK. V lost 5 bases and J 10 bases, leaving 15 bases between the germline ends. This CDR3 spans 13 amino acids.